A single sample gave rise to the 30 T cell receptor beta chains below, sequenced in a study of CD8 T cells in ankylosing spondylitis. Via MiXCR, TCRdb re-called the 5' RACE reads, giving one row per CDR3 protein. The data hold 150,000 to 200,000 distinct CDR3 sequences, with under 35% observed a single time. Sample: synovial fluid, either unsorted or a sorted T cell fraction (not recorded which). The receptors derive from a male donor with ankylosing spondylitis.

This rearrangement joins TRBV12-3 or TRBV12-4 to TRBJ2-2, with a weak D call TRBD2 (6 bases). V was cut by 4 bases and J by 0 bases, with 12 bases left in between. The CDR3 length is 16 residues. The DNA of the CDR3 is TGTGCCAGCAGTTATGGTAGCGGCGCGAACACCGGGGAGCTGTTTTTT. Translation: CASSYGSGANTGELFF.

The chain recombines TRBV7-2 with TRBJ2-6, with D maybe TRBD2 (5 bases). CDR3 size: 17 residues. Trimming removed 11 bases from V and 0 bases from J, with 20 bases in between. Germline assignment: CDR1 SGHTA and CDR2 FQGNSA. The CDR3 coding sequence is TGTGCCGCGCGAGATTTGGTGGGGAGCTCTGGGGCCAACGTCCTGACTTTC. Amino acid sequence: CAARDLVGSSGANVLTF.

This clonotype was observed a handful of times. The gene calls are TRBV12-3 or TRBV12-4 and TRBJ2-7; 8 nucleotides match TRBD1. With 5 bases clipped from V and 2 bases from J, the junction kept 5 bases outside the gene matches. CDR3 length: 14 amino acids. CDR3 loop: CASSMRTGPYEQYF. The CDR3, as DNA: TGTGCCAGCAGTATGCGGACAGGGCCCTACGAGCAGTACTTC.

This chain uses TRBV20-1 with TRBJ1-5; D is ambiguous. Trimming took off 5 bases at V and 4 bases at J, with 18 bases between the two ends. In germline, CDR1 is DFQATT, CDR2 SNEGSKA (reference sequence). The CDR3 covers 15 residues. For the CDR3, the DNA is TGCAGTGCTGCACTTGGCCCTAAGGCGAATCAGCCCCAGCATTTT. Amino acids: CSAALGPKANQPQHF.

This clonotype was counted only a few times. The CDR3 nucleotides read TGTGCCAGCAAGCCGGGACAGGGGGGGAAAGAGCACACTGAAGCTTTCTTT. Translating gives CASKPGQGGKEHTEAFF. This chain links TRBV12-3 or TRBV12-4 with TRBJ1-1; 11 nucleotides line up with TRBD1. CDR3 length: 17 residues. Trimming cost V 7 bases and J 3 bases; bases outside gene matches: 13.

The table lists this clonotype with a count of one. The CDR3: CASSLDRRVNTEAFF. The CDR3 DNA reads as TGTGCCAGCAGCTTAGACAGGCGGGTGAACACTGAAGCTTTCTTT. This chain joins TRBV7-8 and TRBJ1-1; D possibly corresponds to TRBD1 (5 bases). Trimming pared 1 base from V and 0 bases from J, leaving 9 bases between. The CDR3 is made up of 15 amino acids. Germline CDR1 and CDR2: SGHVS and FQNEAQ.

V is TRBV7-2 and J is TRBJ2-4, with TRBD2 identical over 7 bases. There are 14 residues in the CDR3. Germline CDR1 is SGHTA and CDR2 is FQGNSA. The J segment lost 9 bases and the V segment lost 5 bases, leaving 10 bases of the junction unmatched. This CDR3 reads CASSIAGLVSIQYF. The CDR3 DNA is TGTGCCAGCAGCATTGCAGGACTAGTAAGCATTCAGTACTTC.

CDR3: CSASGGQVNSPLHF. The CDR3 DNA follows: TGCAGTGCTAGCGGAGGACAGGTGAATTCACCCCTCCACTTT. This chain joins TRBV20-1 and TRBJ1-6; TRBD1 matches 7 bases. V was clipped by 3 bases and J by 7 bases; unmatched bases: 6. Germline loops: CDR1 DFQATT, CDR2 SNEGSKA (reference sequence). The CDR3 is 14 amino acids.

In its sample, this clonotype was seen a few times. The chain's CDR3 is CSVEGQAGGGIQYF. The CDR3 DNA reads TGCAGCGTTGAGGGACAGGCCGGCGGGGGCATTCAGTACTTC. The J gene is TRBJ2-4, the V gene TRBV29-1; maybe TRBD1 (8 bases). The V gene's germline CDR1 is SQVTM and CDR2 ANQGSEA. The length of the CDR3 is 14 residues. Trimming stripped 3 bases from V and 9 bases from J, with 18 bases between.

The chain uses TRBV20-1 and TRBJ1-5; D is uncertain. This CDR3 region has 10 residues. Germline V lookup: CDR1 DFQATT, CDR2 SNEGSKA (reference sequence). Deletions cut 6 bases from V and 9 bases from J, with 9 bases between. CDR3 nucleotide sequence: TGCAGTGCAACACGGTCGCCCCAGCATTTT. Its protein product is CSATRSPQHF.

By share of the sample, this clonotype is medium-sized. This sequence joins TRBV20-1 and TRBJ2-1, with 16 bases aligning to TRBD2. Germline CDR1 reads DFQATT; CDR2 reads SNEGSKA (reference sequence). The length of the CDR3 is 19 residues. V trimming: 1 base; J trimming: 7 bases; junction bases outside the gene matches: 13. The CDR3 loop reads CSARAYSGTSGRARNEQFF. The CDR3 DNA reads TGCAGTGCTAGAGCCTACTCCGGGACTAGCGGGAGGGCCCGAAATGAGCAGTTCTTC.

This clonotype was counted a few times. This chain links TRBV2 with TRBJ1-2; 9 nucleotides line up with TRBD1. Germline V gene data show CDR1 as SNHLY and CDR2 as FYNNEI. CDR3 length: 16 amino acids. Trimming cost V 6 bases and J 3 bases; bases outside gene matches: 11. The CDR3 spells CASRTGQGLGDYGYTF. The CDR3 DNA sequence: TGTGCCAGCAGAACGGGACAGGGTTTGGGGGACTATGGCTACACCTTC.

V is TRBV5-1 and J is TRBJ1-4; D remains ambiguous. The CDR3 is made up of 13 amino acids. Trimming pared 2 bases from V and 5 bases from J, leaving 7 bases between. Germline V lookup: CDR1 SGHRS, CDR2 YFSETQ. In DNA, the CDR3 is TGCGCCAGCAGCTTAGGTAGGAATGAAAAACTGTTTTTT. Residues: CASSLGRNEKLFF. The full variable domain, with the rest looked up from reference TRBV5-1 and TRBJ1-4, is KAGVTQTPRYLIKTRGQQVTLSCSPISGHRSVSWYQQTPGQGLQFLFEYFSETQRNKGNFPGRFSGRQFSNSRSEMNVSTLELGDSALYLCASSLGRNEKLFFGSGTQLSVL.

This clonotype was picked up a small number of times. The chain joins TRBV5-1 to TRBJ2-1; 9 bases map to TRBD2. This CDR3 is 15 amino acids long. Germline V gene data show CDR1 as SGHRS and CDR2 as YFSETQ. The ends lost 4 bases at V and 1 base at J; junction bases unmatched: 3. CDR3 in DNA: TGCGCCAGCAGCGTTAGCGGGGGATCCTACAATGAGCAGTTCTTC. It codes for CASSVSGGSYNEQFF. The whole variable domain, filled in from reference TRBV5-1 and TRBJ2-1, reads KAGVTQTPRYLIKTRGQQVTLSCSPISGHRSVSWYQQTPGQGLQFLFEYFSETQRNKGNFPGRFSGRQFSNSRSEMNVSTLELGDSALYLCASSVSGGSYNEQFFGPGTRLTVL.

V usage is TRBV6-1 and J usage is TRBJ2-7; a possible D gene is TRBD2 (5 bases). Trimming removed 6 bases at V and 2 bases at J, with 11 bases between. The CDR3 spans 13 residues. Germline V gene lookup returns CDR1 MNHNS and CDR2 SASEGT. CDR3 in amino acids: CASRQTGAYEQYF. CDR3 coding DNA: TGTGCCAGCAGGCAAACCGGGGCCTACGAGCAGTACTTC.

The rearrangement uses TRBV20-1 and TRBJ2-2; D not resolved. This CDR3 comprises 13 residues. Per germline, CDR1 DFQATT and CDR2 SNEGSKA (reference sequence). V was trimmed by 5 bases and J by 2 bases, leaving 9 bases between them. The CDR3 here is CSAPPANTGELFF. The CDR3 DNA sequence: TGCAGTGCTCCGCCTGCTAACACCGGGGAGCTGTTTTTT.

The V and J genes are TRBV6-2 or TRBV6-3 and TRBJ2-3; perhaps TRBD2 as D (6 bases). V was shortened by 6 bases and J by 0 bases, with 16 bases between the two germline ends. CDR1 MNHEY and CDR2 SVGEGT come from the germline V gene. The CDR3 extends over 16 amino acids. CDR3: CASRDWSGTSTDTQYF. In DNA form, the CDR3 reads TGTGCCAGCAGGGACTGGAGTGGGACTAGCACAGATACGCAGTATTTT.

This clonotype was observed a single time. The J gene is TRBJ2-2, the V gene TRBV27, with TRBD1 matching over 7 bases. The germline V gene encodes CDR1 MNHEY and CDR2 SMNVEV (reference sequence). CDR3 length: 15 residues. V gave up 2 bases and J gave up 2 bases; unmatched junction bases: 2. The CDR3 DNA follows: TGTGCCAGCAGTTTAGACAGGGTAAACACCGGGGAGCTGTTTTTT. This codes for CASSLDRVNTGELFF.

This sequence joins TRBV2 and TRBJ2-1; weak D call: TRBD2 (5 bases). Germline V CDR1 and CDR2: SNHLY, FYNNEI. The V end was cut by 9 bases, the J end by 6 bases, with 15 bases between. The CDR3 runs 13 residues. CDR3: CASVTDGLNEQFF. CDR3 coding DNA: TGTGCCAGTGTAACCGACGGACTCAATGAGCAGTTCTTC.

The rearrangement joins TRBV12-3 or TRBV12-4 to TRBJ2-2; D is unresolved. The CDR3 totals 15 residues. Trimming removed 2 bases from V and 0 bases from J, with 7 bases in between. As DNA, the CDR3 is TGTGCCAGCAGTTTAAGTCGGACGAACACCGGGGAGCTGTTTTTT. It is translated as CASSLSRTNTGELFF.

The chain carries TRBV6-2 or TRBV6-3 and TRBJ1-5; D remains ambiguous. The CDR3 loop spans 14 amino acids. Between the trimmed V and J ends, which lost 1 base and 6 bases, there was a span of 10 bases. Looked up from germline, CDR1 is MNHEY and CDR2 is SVGEGT. CDR3 in amino acids: CASSYWSDGQPQHF. CDR3 in DNA: TGTGCCAGCAGTTACTGGTCGGACGGTCAGCCCCAGCATTTT.

The chain is built from TRBV7-9 and TRBJ2-3; 14 bases fit TRBD2. The CDR3 is 15 amino acids. The ends lost 5 bases at V and 4 bases at J; junction bases unmatched: 2. Germline V gene sequence: CDR1 SEHNR, CDR2 FQNEAQ (reference sequence). CDR3 coding DNA: TGTGCCAGCAGCCAGGGACTAGCGGGAGCAGATACGCAGTATTTT. Protein sequence: CASSQGLAGADTQYF.

This chain links TRBV5-1 with TRBJ2-1, with D uncertain. The CDR3 is 19 residues long. V lost 1 base and J 6 bases, leaving 26 bases between the germline ends. CDR1 and CDR2 (germline): SGHRS, YFSETQ. In DNA form, the CDR3 reads TGCGCCAGCAGCTTGTTAGTAGCAGGTGACTCTCCAATCTCCAATGAGCAGTTCTTC. It encodes CASSLLVAGDSPISNEQFF. Full variable domain (rest looked up from reference TRBV5-1 and TRBJ2-1): KAGVTQTPRYLIKTRGQQVTLSCSPISGHRSVSWYQQTPGQGLQFLFEYFSETQRNKGNFPGRFSGRQFSNSRSEMNVSTLELGDSALYLCASSLLVAGDSPISNEQFFGPGTRLTVL.

This chain uses TRBV5-1 with TRBJ2-2; 10 bases match TRBD2. CDR1 is SGHRS, CDR2 YFSETQ, per germline. The CDR3 is 20 amino acids. The V gene end was trimmed by 0 bases and the J gene end by 1 base; junction bases not matched to a gene: 12. The CDR3 loop reads CASSLAGTLAGGQNTGELFF. CDR3 DNA sequence: TGCGCCAGCAGCTTGGCCGGGACCTTAGCGGGGGGCCAGAACACCGGGGAGCTGTTTTTT.

Remarks on this clonotype: A much larger clone sits a single nucleotide away, making a read error possible. J is TRBJ2-1 and V is TRBV9; no firm D call. The CDR3 is made up of 12 amino acids. Germline loops: CDR1 SGDLS, CDR2 YYNGEE. V was clipped by 3 bases and J by 12 bases, with 13 bases between them. This CDR3 is CASSGVLSGQFF. CDR3 coding DNA: TGTGCCAGCAGCGGCGTACTCTCCGGGCAGTTCTTC.

This clonotype was seen only a few times. V gene TRBV18 combines with J gene TRBJ1-1, with a possible D match to TRBD1 (6 bases). V dropped 6 bases and J dropped 0 bases, with 17 bases sitting between them. The CDR3 runs to 16 residues. Germline V lookup: CDR1 KGHSH, CDR2 LQKENI. DNA of the CDR3: TGTGCCAGCTCTACCGCTCCGGGACACTTGAACACTGAAGCTTTCTTT. Translation gives CASSTAPGHLNTEAFF.

The chain is built from TRBV15 and TRBJ2-1; D possibly matches TRBD1 or TRBD2 (5 bases each). The CDR3 totals 14 residues. Trimming cost V 2 bases and J 6 bases, with 11 bases left between them. The germline V gene has CDR1 LNHNV and CDR2 YYDKDF (reference sequence). CDR3 coding DNA: TGTGCCACCAGCAGAAGGGACGGCCGCAATGAGCAGTTCTTC. Its protein is CATSRRDGRNEQFF.

About this clonotype: Sequence at one end of the junction differs from germline and may be a read error. The chain uses TRBV7-8 and TRBJ2-7; 7 bases are shared with TRBD1. This CDR3 region has 16 residues. CDR1 SGHVS and CDR2 FQNEAQ come from the germline V gene. This chain's CDR3 is CASSLGGRQGAYEQHF. For the CDR3, the DNA is TGTGCCAGCAGCTTAGGAGGGCGACAGGGAGCCTACGAGCAGCACTTC. Using reference TRBV7-8 and TRBJ2-7 for the parts outside the CDR3, the full variable domain is GAGVSQSPRYKVAKRGQDVALRCDPISGHVSLFWYQQALGQGPEFLTYFQNEAQLDKSGLPSDRFFAERPEGSVSTLKIQRTQQEDSAVYLCASSLGGRQGAYEQHFGPGTRLTVT.

The rearrangement uses TRBV5-5 and TRBJ2-7, with D hard to call. Germline V gene sequence: CDR1 SGHKS, CDR2 YYEKEE (reference sequence). V lost 0 bases to trimming and J lost 7 bases, with 11 bases between them. There are 13 residues in the CDR3. The CDR3 protein is CASSLGGYSEQYF. CDR3 in DNA: TGTGCCAGCAGCTTGGGCGGCTATTCGGAGCAGTACTTC.

On this clonotype: Lacking the conserved final phenylalanine or tryptophan, this CDR3 likely reflects a read error. The rearrangement joins TRBV7-2 to TRBJ1-5; 9 bases match TRBD1. From germline, CDR1 is SGHTA and CDR2 FQGNSA. The CDR3 runs 16 residues. The trim removed 5 bases at V and 6 bases at J, leaving 11 bases unmatched. CDR3 sequence: CASSPTQGAVSQPQHL. Here the CDR3 DNA reads TGTGCCAGCAGCCCCACACAGGGGGCGGTCAGTCAGCCCCAGCATCTT.